The sequence of this T cell receptor beta chain was determined in a study of monozygotic twins with inflammatory bowel disease. Regarding this clonotype: What it binds is unknown.

TCRdb reanalyzed the 5' RACE reads and collapses them to one entry per CDR3 protein, without DNA. The table for this sample gives 110,000 to 150,000 distinct CDR3 sequences. Regarding the study as a whole: The inverse Simpson measure of TCRbeta diversity was lower in IBD patients than in healthy co-twins.

There are 16 residues in the CDR3. CDR1 is SGHTS, CDR2 YDEGEE, per germline. This chain links TRBV5-8 with TRBJ1-5; TCRdb returns TRBD1, unconfirmable since there is no DNA. Sequencing was done on a sample of blood. The sequence came from a human donor with ulcerative colitis or Crohn's disease, or a healthy co-twin of an affected twin (not recorded which). This chain's CDR3 is CASSLGTSRGNQPQHF.